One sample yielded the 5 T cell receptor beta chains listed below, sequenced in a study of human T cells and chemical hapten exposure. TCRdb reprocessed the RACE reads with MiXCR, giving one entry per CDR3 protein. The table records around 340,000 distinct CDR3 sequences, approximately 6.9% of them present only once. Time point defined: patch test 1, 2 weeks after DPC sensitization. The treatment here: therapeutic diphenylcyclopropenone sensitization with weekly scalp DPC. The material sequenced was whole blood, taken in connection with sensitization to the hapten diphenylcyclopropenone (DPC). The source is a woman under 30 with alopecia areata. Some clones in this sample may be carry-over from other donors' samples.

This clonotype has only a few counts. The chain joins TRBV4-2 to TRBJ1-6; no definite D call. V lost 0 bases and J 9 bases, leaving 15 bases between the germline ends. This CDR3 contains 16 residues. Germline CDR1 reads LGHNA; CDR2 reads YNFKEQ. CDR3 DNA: TGTGCCAGCAGCCAAGAATCACAGTCGCTAACTTCACCCCTCCACTTT. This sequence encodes CASSQESQSLTSPLHF.

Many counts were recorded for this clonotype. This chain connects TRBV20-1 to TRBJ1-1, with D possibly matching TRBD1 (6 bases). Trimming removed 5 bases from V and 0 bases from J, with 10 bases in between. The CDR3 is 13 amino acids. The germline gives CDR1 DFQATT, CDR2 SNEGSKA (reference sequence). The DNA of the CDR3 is TGCAGTGCTCAGGGGCCCATGAACACTGAAGCTTTCTTT. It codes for CSAQGPMNTEAFF.

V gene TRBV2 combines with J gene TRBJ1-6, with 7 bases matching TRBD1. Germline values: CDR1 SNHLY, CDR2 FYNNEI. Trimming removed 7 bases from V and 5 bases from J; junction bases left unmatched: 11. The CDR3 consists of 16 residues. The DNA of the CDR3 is TGTGCCAGCATTCGGGACAGCGGGCGGGATAATTCACCCCTCCACTTT. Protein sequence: CASIRDSGRDNSPLHF.

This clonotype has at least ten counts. The CDR3 spells CASSFDRRTGELFF. The CDR3 region has the DNA TGTGCCAGCAGCTTCGACAGGAGGACCGGGGAGCTGTTTTTT. The chain employs TRBV7-2 and TRBJ2-2, with TRBD1 as a possible D gene (6 bases). V lost 3 bases, J lost 5 bases, and 10 bases lay in between. This CDR3 is 14 amino acids long. The germline V gene encodes CDR1 SGHTA and CDR2 FQGNSA.

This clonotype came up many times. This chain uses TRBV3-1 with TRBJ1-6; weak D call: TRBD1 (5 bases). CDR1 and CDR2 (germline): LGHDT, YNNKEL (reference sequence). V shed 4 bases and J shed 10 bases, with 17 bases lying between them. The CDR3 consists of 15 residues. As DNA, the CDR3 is TGTGCCAGCAGCCTCGGGACCCAAGACCGCTCACCCCTCCACTTT. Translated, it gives CASSLGTQDRSPLHF.